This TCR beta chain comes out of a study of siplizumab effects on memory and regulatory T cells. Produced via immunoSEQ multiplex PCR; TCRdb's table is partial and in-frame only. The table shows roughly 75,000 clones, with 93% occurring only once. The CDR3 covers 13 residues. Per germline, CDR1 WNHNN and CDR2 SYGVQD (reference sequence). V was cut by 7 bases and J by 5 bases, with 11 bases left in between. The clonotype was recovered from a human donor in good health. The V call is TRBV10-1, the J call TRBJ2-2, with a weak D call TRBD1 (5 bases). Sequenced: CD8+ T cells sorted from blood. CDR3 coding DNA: TGCGCCAGCAAGGGGTCCGGGACCGGGGAGCTGTTTTTT. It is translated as CASKGSGTGELFF.